Listed below are T cell receptor beta chains from one sample, sequenced in a study of T cells in Graves' hyperthyroidism and ophthalmopathy. In TCRdb, the multiplex PCR reads were re-called with MiXCR into one record per CDR3 protein. Of fewer than 650,000 distinct CDR3 sequences in the sample, 46% are singletons; the top ten hold approximately 44%. The material sequenced was peripheral blood or thyroid tissue (not recorded which). The receptors were gathered from an adult woman with Graves' disease, either hyperthyroidism or ophthalmopathy (not recorded which). Each CDR3 is given with its conserved first and last residue. The D gene is left open where the match is weak. Clone sizes are given selectively: once, few, many, or a class where the clone is expanded.

clone_size	v_call	j_call	d_call	cdr3_aa	cdr3_nt
few	TRBV25-1	TRBJ2-7	NA	CASSEYKPTSEQYF	TGTGCCAGCAGTGAATATAAACCCACCAGTGAGCAGTACTTC
NA	TRBV7-9	TRBJ1-2	NA	CASSTLMRAGGYTF	TGTGCCAGCAGCACCCTAATGAGGGCAGGGGGCTACACCTTC
NA	TRBV5-5	TRBJ1-6	NA	CASSSRLAGAYSPLHF	TGTGCCAGCAGCTCCCGACTAGCGGGAGCGTATTCACCCCTCCACTTT
many	TRBV15	TRBJ1-4	NA	CATSRGSREGEKLFF	TGTGCCACCAGCAGAGGTAGCAGGGAGGGTGAAAAACTGTTTTTT
NA	TRBV7-9	TRBJ1-5	NA	CASRLGDETQHF	TGTGCCAGCAGACTTGGGGACGAGACCCAGCATTTT
many	TRBV12-3/TRBV12-4	TRBJ1-2	NA	CASSLGGGPGTF	TGTGCCAGCAGTTTAGGTGGGGGACCGGGGACCTTC
NA	TRBV4-2	TRBJ2-5	NA	CASSQSGRTTQYF	TGTGCCAGCAGCCAAAGTGGACGGACCACCCAGTACTTC
NA	TRBV4-2	TRBJ1-1	NA	CASSHQTVSTEAFF	TGTGCCAGCAGCCACCAGACCGTTTCAACTGAAGCTTTCTTT
many	TRBV2	TRBJ1-1	NA	CASSEHPNTEAFF	TGTGCCAGCAGTGAACACCCGAACACTGAAGCTTTCTTT
once	TRBV7-3	TRBJ2-6	TRBD2	CASSPWTSGSSYSGANVLTF	TGTGCCAGCAGCCCCTGGACTAGCGGGAGCTCCTACTCTGGGGCCAACGTCCTGACTTTC
NA	TRBV6-6	TRBJ1-1	NA	CASTETGFVEAFF	TGTGCCAGCACCGAAACAGGGTTCGTTGAAGCTTTCTTT
many	TRBV12-3/TRBV12-4	TRBJ1-3	TRBD1	CASSPDRVWGNTIYF	TGTGCCAGCAGTCCGGACAGGGTGTGGGGAAACACCATATATTTT
NA	TRBV9	TRBJ1-6	TRBD1	CASSTRDSETNSPLHF	TGTGCCAGCAGCACCCGGGACAGCGAAACTAATTCACCCCTCCACTTT
many	TRBV19	TRBJ2-3	TRBD1	CASTGTVSTDTQYF	TGTGCCAGTACCGGGACAGTTAGCACAGATACGCAGTATTTT
NA	TRBV29-1	TRBJ2-5	NA	CSVEGGSWETRYF	TGCAGCGTTGAAGGGGGATCTTGGGAGACCCGGTACTTC
many	TRBV2	TRBJ2-3	NA	CASSDTVSTDTQYF	TGTGCCAGCAGTGACACGGTTTCCACAGATACGCAGTATTTT
many	TRBV20-1	TRBJ2-2	NA	CSARVRETGELFF	TGCAGTGCTAGGGTACGGGAGACCGGGGAGCTGTTTTTT
once	TRBV29-1	TRBJ1-1	NA	CSVTHRQGAEAFF	TGCAGCGTTACTCACCGTCAGGGCGCTGAAGCTTTCTTT
NA	TRBV29-1	TRBJ2-1	NA	CSVVQVLNEQFF	TGCAGCGTTGTACAGGTCTTGAATGAGCAGTTCTTC
many	TRBV9	TRBJ1-6	NA	CASSVGHSNSPLHF	TGTGCCAGCAGCGTAGGCCACTCTAATTCACCCCTCCACTTT
few	TRBV7-8	TRBJ2-2	TRBD2	CASSLGLRAGVNTGELFF	TGTGCCAGCAGCCTAGGTCTCAGGGCGGGAGTGAACACCGGGGAGCTGTTTTTT
NA	TRBV29-1	TRBJ1-1	NA	CSVEEGVETEAFF	TGCAGCGTTGAGGAGGGGGTCGAGACTGAAGCTTTCTTT
NA	TRBV24-1	TRBJ2-6	TRBD1	CATSDPRQGAGANVLTF	TGTGCCACCAGTGACCCCCGACAGGGTGCTGGGGCCAACGTCCTGACTTTC
NA	TRBV7-9	TRBJ2-5	TRBD1	CASSPQSGQETQYF	TGTGCCAGCAGCCCCCAGTCGGGACAGGAGACCCAGTACTTC
NA	TRBV2	TRBJ2-2	NA	CASRRVVSGELFF	TGTGCCAGCAGGCGGGTTGTGTCCGGGGAGCTGTTTTTT
NA	TRBV15	TRBJ2-7	NA	CATSREAGFGYEQYF	TGTGCCACCAGCAGGGAGGCGGGGTTTGGCTACGAGCAGTACTTC
NA	TRBV13	TRBJ2-5	NA	CASSLEAQETQYF	TGTGCCAGCAGCTTAGAGGCGCAAGAGACCCAGTACTTC
few	TRBV12-3/TRBV12-4	TRBJ2-7	NA	CASSQAPGNYEQYF	TGCGCCAGCAGCCAAGCGCCAGGGAACTACGAGCAGTACTTC
many	TRBV19	TRBJ2-5	NA	CASGGGGRETQYF	TGTGCCAGTGGAGGAGGGGGCCGGGAGACCCAGTACTTC
NA	TRBV9	TRBJ2-5	TRBD1	CASSARSGQGGETQYF	TGTGCCAGCAGCGCCCGGTCGGGACAGGGTGGGGAGACCCAGTACTTC
NA	TRBV19	TRBJ2-2	NA	CASSIGARGTGELFF	TGTGCCAGTAGTATCGGGGCGAGGGGTACCGGGGAGCTGTTTTTT
NA	TRBV24-1	TRBJ2-5	NA	CATSDETQYF	TGTGCCACCAGTGACGAGACCCAGTACTTC
few	TRBV10-3	TRBJ1-2	NA	CAISESLGDGYTF	TGTGCCATCAGTGAGTCGCTAGGTGATGGCTACACCTTC
NA	TRBV20-1	TRBJ2-3	NA	CSAKGSETDTQYF	TGCAGTGCTAAAGGGAGCGAGACAGATACGCAGTATTTT
NA	TRBV19	TRBJ2-5	TRBD2	CASASGSTGGYQETQYF	TGTGCCAGTGCTAGCGGGAGCACCGGGGGATACCAAGAGACCCAGTACTTC
many	TRBV29-1	TRBJ2-7	TRBD2	CSVEDARLAGGYEQYF	TGCAGCGTTGAAGATGCGAGACTAGCGGGAGGTTACGAGCAGTACTTC
many	TRBV7-9	TRBJ2-5	TRBD2	CASSSLAGQETQYF	TGCGCCAGCAGTTCCTTAGCGGGCCAAGAGACCCAGTACTTC
many	TRBV7-2	TRBJ2-5	NA	CASSPGFLGETQYF	TGTGCCAGCAGCCCGGGATTTCTAGGGGAGACCCAGTACTTC
many	TRBV12-3/TRBV12-4	TRBJ1-2	NA	CASSSVNYGYTF	TGTGCCAGCAGTTCTGTAAACTATGGCTACACCTTC
NA	TRBV7-2	TRBJ2-7	TRBD2	CAGALAGGSEQYF	TGTGCCGGAGCGCTAGCGGGGGGTAGCGAGCAGTACTTC
NA	TRBV13	TRBJ1-1	NA	CASSAGPGAFF	TGTGCCAGCAGCGCGGGGCCCGGAGCTTTCTTT
NA	TRBV20-1	TRBJ1-1	NA	CSARGGTTEAFF	TGCAGTGCTAGAGGGGGGACGACTGAAGCTTTCTTT
NA	TRBV29-1	TRBJ1-5	TRBD1	CSLGRGRDQPQHF	TGCAGCTTAGGCAGGGGGCGCGATCAGCCCCAGCATTTT
NA	TRBV9	TRBJ2-2	TRBD2	CASSVAGAGGGAGELFF	TGTGCCAGCAGCGTAGCTGGGGCGGGAGGAGGAGCCGGGGAGCTGTTTTTT
NA	TRBV7-2	TRBJ2-1	NA	CATHPGTTAYNEQFF	TGTGCCACCCACCCCGGGACGACTGCGTACAATGAGCAGTTCTTC
NA	TRBV28	TRBJ1-6	NA	CASSSVNNSPLHF	TGTGCCAGCAGTTCAGTAAATAATTCACCCCTCCACTTT
few	TRBV7-9	TRBJ2-7	NA	CASSFIPYEQYF	TGTGCCAGCAGCTTTATTCCCTACGAGCAGTACTTC
once	TRBV15	TRBJ2-5	NA	CDTNRVRETQYF	TGTGACACCAACAGAGTGAGGGAGACCCAGTACTTC